A selection of T cell receptor beta chains follows, all from one sample in a study of PD-L1 blockade in urothelial cancer. TCRdb keeps only in-frame clones here, not all; method: immunoSEQ multiplex PCR. The sample consists of around 93,000 clones, approximately 87% of them appearing once. Specimen: PBMCs, collected around atezolizumab (anti-PD-L1) treatment. The origin of the receptors is a man between 65 and 79 years old with urothelial cancer. Each CDR3 is given with its conserved first and last residue. A D gene is named only where the DNA matches it firmly. Expanded clones are given a class, and other clones once, few, many or no size at all.

d_gene: -
v_gene: TRBV5-1
abundance: -
j_gene: TRBJ1-5
CDR3aa: CASQKQPQHF

d_gene: TRBD2
v_gene: TRBV7-3
abundance: -
j_gene: TRBJ2-1
CDR3aa: CASSPTSGGYNEQFF

d_gene: TRBD2
v_gene: TRBV15
abundance: -
j_gene: TRBJ2-7
CDR3aa: CATSSTSEDPYEQYF

d_gene: -
v_gene: TRBV11-3
abundance: -
j_gene: TRBJ2-7
CDR3aa: CASSLTGAYEQYF

d_gene: TRBD1
v_gene: TRBV18
abundance: -
j_gene: TRBJ1-5
CDR3aa: CASSPLGTGGGDQPQHF

d_gene: -
v_gene: TRBV6-5
abundance: -
j_gene: TRBJ2-5
CDR3aa: CASSLSGLPAETQYF

d_gene: TRBD2
v_gene: TRBV4-3
abundance: once
j_gene: TRBJ2-5
CDR3aa: CASSQVPAGEETQYF

d_gene: -
v_gene: TRBV9
abundance: -
j_gene: TRBJ2-3
CDR3aa: CASGSRVDTQYF

d_gene: TRBD2
v_gene: TRBV7-8
abundance: -
j_gene: TRBJ2-1
CDR3aa: CASSFRSGESSYNEQFF

d_gene: -
v_gene: TRBV19
abundance: -
j_gene: TRBJ1-5
CDR3aa: CASRQSQTGHQPQHF

d_gene: TRBD1
v_gene: TRBV2
abundance: once
j_gene: TRBJ1-2
CDR3aa: CASSEGQGDLFDYGYTF

d_gene: -
v_gene: TRBV7-9
abundance: -
j_gene: TRBJ1-1
CDR3aa: CASSLETSSTEAFF

d_gene: -
v_gene: TRBV2
abundance: -
j_gene: TRBJ1-2
CDR3aa: CASSRQTNYGYTF

d_gene: TRBD1
v_gene: TRBV2
abundance: once
j_gene: TRBJ2-1
CDR3aa: CASNSGTGVSEQFF

d_gene: -
v_gene: TRBV7-8
abundance: -
j_gene: TRBJ1-1
CDR3aa: CASSLLGRDTEAFF

d_gene: -
v_gene: TRBV29-1
abundance: once
j_gene: TRBJ2-5
CDR3aa: CSGGALQETQYF

d_gene: TRBD1
v_gene: TRBV19
abundance: once
j_gene: TRBJ1-5
CDR3aa: CASRRNSGQTNQPQHF

d_gene: -
v_gene: TRBV4-1
abundance: -
j_gene: TRBJ1-5
CDR3aa: CASSQGSWERNQPQHF

d_gene: -
v_gene: TRBV29-1
abundance: -
j_gene: TRBJ1-4
CDR3aa: CSVVAGNEKLFF

d_gene: TRBD2
v_gene: TRBV19
abundance: -
j_gene: TRBJ2-3
CDR3aa: CASSIKGGADTQYF

d_gene: -
v_gene: TRBV18
abundance: -
j_gene: TRBJ1-3
CDR3aa: CASSPRAPDSGNTIYF

d_gene: -
v_gene: TRBV19
abundance: -
j_gene: TRBJ2-7
CDR3aa: CASSPWAAAYEQYF

d_gene: TRBD1
v_gene: TRBV19
abundance: -
j_gene: TRBJ1-2
CDR3aa: CASQGARSTNYGYTF

d_gene: -
v_gene: TRBV18
abundance: -
j_gene: TRBJ2-1
CDR3aa: CASSPSPSYNEQFF

d_gene: -
v_gene: TRBV10-2
abundance: -
j_gene: TRBJ1-5
CDR3aa: CASSHNSGHSNQPQHF

d_gene: TRBD1
v_gene: TRBV5-1
abundance: -
j_gene: TRBJ1-2
CDR3aa: CASGPRQGTNGYTF

d_gene: TRBD1
v_gene: TRBV11-3
abundance: -
j_gene: TRBJ2-3
CDR3aa: CASSSGQGAPDTQYF

d_gene: -
v_gene: TRBV19
abundance: -
j_gene: TRBJ2-3
CDR3aa: CASSTDTQSTDTQYF